One and the same sample provided the 18 T cell receptor beta chains below, sequenced in a study of T cells in localized non-small cell lung cancer. The assay was immunoSEQ multiplex PCR, and TCRdb's table has in-frame clones only and misses some. The sample holds over 40,000 clones, around 80% seen once. Sample: peripheral blood mononuclear cells, taken before any cancer treatment. Receptors originate from a man aged 40 to 69 with stage III lung adenocarcinoma.

This clone was counted a few times. The genes are TRBV11-2 and TRBJ1-2; D is unclear. The ends were cut back, 3 bases at V and 4 bases at J, with 9 bases in the middle. The CDR3 is made up of 13 amino acids. Germline CDR1 and CDR2: SGHAT and FQNNGV. CDR3 protein: CASSFSGSYGYTF. In DNA form, the CDR3 reads TGTGCCAGCAGCTTCTCAGGCTCCTATGGCTACACCTTC.

The chain combines TRBV5-6 with TRBJ2-7; TRBD1 agrees at 7 bases. This CDR3 is 14 amino acids long. Trimming cost V 0 bases and J 4 bases; bases outside gene matches: 4. CDR1 and CDR2 from the germline V gene are SGHDT and YYEEEE. The CDR3 nucleotides are TGTGCCAGCAGCTTGGGACAGGGTTTTTACGAGCAGTACTTC. Translating it yields CASSLGQGFYEQYF.

The V gene is TRBV5-4, the J gene TRBJ1-2; tentatively, D is TRBD1 (5 bases). Deletions cut 0 bases from V and 4 bases from J, with 16 bases between. Germline CDR1 is SGHNT and CDR2 is YYREEE (reference sequence). This CDR3 region has 16 residues. In DNA form, the CDR3 reads TGTGCCAGCAGCTTGGGGGGCGAGGGGATAGGCTATGGCTACACCTTC. Translation gives CASSLGGEGIGYGYTF. The full variable domain, its missing parts supplied by reference TRBV5-4 and TRBJ1-2, is ETGVTQSPTHLIKTRGQQVTLRCSSQSGHNTVSWYQQALGQGPQFIFQYYREEENGRGNFPPRFSGLQFPNYSSELNVNALELDDSALYLCASSLGGEGIGYGYTFGSGTRLTVV.

J is TRBJ1-2 and V is TRBV27; 10 nucleotides match TRBD1. The germline CDR1 and CDR2 sequences are MNHEY and SMNVEV (reference sequence). This CDR3 is built from 14 residues. Trimming cost V 7 bases and J 8 bases; bases outside gene matches: 10. The CDR3 protein is CASTPGQGGGGYTF. CDR3 sequence (DNA): TGTGCCAGCACCCCAGGACAGGGGGGGGGAGGCTACACCTTC.

The chain carries TRBV6-5 and TRBJ2-7; no clear D gene. The CDR3 loop spans 12 amino acids. Trimming left V 6 bases short and J 7 bases short, with 13 bases between. Germline V gene data show CDR1 as MNHEY and CDR2 as SVGAGI. The CDR3 region is CASRSDMWEQYF. The CDR3, as DNA: TGTGCCAGCAGGAGCGACATGTGGGAGCAGTACTTC.

This chain joins TRBV5-3 and TRBJ1-1; unclear D gene. TRBV5-3 is flagged as an ORF with uncertain function. V was clipped by 3 bases and J by 0 bases, with 9 bases between them. The CDR3 extends over 14 amino acids. Here the CDR3 DNA reads TGTGCCAGAAGCTGGCAGAGATTGAACACTGAAGCTTTCTTT. Translated, it gives CARSWQRLNTEAFF.

The chain combines TRBV18 with TRBJ2-1, with D perhaps TRBD2 (5 bases). The CDR3 runs 13 residues. Trimming took 6 bases from V and 8 from J, leaving 14 bases between them. Germline V lookup: CDR1 KGHSH, CDR2 LQKENI. The CDR3, as DNA: TGTGCCAGCTCCCAGCGGATAGACGATGAGCAGTTCTTC. Protein sequence: CASSQRIDDEQFF.

The gene calls are TRBV14 and TRBJ2-1, with D hard to call. This CDR3 is built from 15 residues. V was clipped by 1 base and J by 5 bases, with 12 bases between them. The germline V gene has CDR1 SGHDN and CDR2 FVKESK. CDR3 protein: CASSQVYPINNEQFF. The DNA for the CDR3 is TGTGCCAGCAGCCAAGTGTATCCAATAAACAATGAGCAGTTCTTC.

This sequence joins TRBV27 and TRBJ2-1, with 16 bases that match TRBD2. The CDR3 is made up of 18 amino acids. Per germline, CDR1 MNHEY and CDR2 SMNVEV (reference sequence). V lost 3 bases, J lost 4 bases, and 6 bases stayed unmatched. CDR3 amino acids: CASSLVGLAGGRYNEQFF. CDR3 nucleotides: TGTGCCAGCAGTTTGGTGGGACTAGCGGGGGGGCGATACAATGAGCAGTTCTTC.

V and J are TRBV7-9 and TRBJ1-4; perhaps TRBD1 as D (6 bases). Germline lookup yields CDR1 SEHNR and CDR2 FQNEAQ (reference sequence). The length of the CDR3 is 16 residues. The V end lost 5 bases, the J end lost 4 bases, and 17 bases lay between the germline ends. CDR3 bases: TGTGCCAGCAGCCCCCCCCAGGGGACGCTTAATGAAAAACTGTTTTTT. This gives the protein CASSPPQGTLNEKLFF.

The V and J genes are TRBV29-1 and TRBJ2-5, with a tentative D call TRBD2 (5 bases). The V and J ends lost 1 base and 6 bases respectively, with 12 bases between them. CDR3 length: 13 residues. Germline V gene data show CDR1 as SQVTM and CDR2 as ANQGSEA. CDR3 sequence (DNA): TGCAGCGTTGAAGTTAGCTGGGAGAAGACCCAGTACTTC. It yields the protein CSVEVSWEKTQYF.

The rearrangement links TRBV19 to TRBJ1-5; 8 bases fit TRBD1. The V and J ends lost 3 bases and 4 bases, in that order; junction bases with no gene match: 8. CDR1 and CDR2 from the germline V gene are LNHDA and SQIVND (reference sequence). The CDR3 is 16 residues long. In nucleotides, the CDR3 is TGTGCCAGTAGTATCTTTAGGACAGGGCGAAATCAGCCCCAGCATTTT. This codes for CASSIFRTGRNQPQHF.

The chain has TRBV19 and TRBJ2-2; D gene ambiguous. The V gene lost 7 bases and the J gene lost 3 bases, with 12 bases spanning the gap. Germline CDR1 LNHDA, CDR2 SQIVND (reference sequence). The CDR3 sequence is 14 residues long. DNA for the CDR3: TGTGCCAGTACCAGGCGCTTCGACACCGGGGAGCTGTTTTTT. Translating gives CASTRRFDTGELFF. The full variable domain, rest sourced from reference TRBV19 and TRBJ2-2, is DGGITQSPKYLFRKEGQNVTLSCEQNLNHDAMYWYRQDPGQGLRLIYYSQIVNDFQKGDIAEGYSVSREKKESFPLTVTSAQKNPTAFYLCASTRRFDTGELFFGEGSRLTVL.

The CDR3 DNA reads as TGTGCCAGCTCACCACCGTCCCCCACCTACGAGCAGTACTTC. It encodes CASSPPSPTYEQYF. The gene calls are TRBV18 and TRBJ2-7; D gene uncertain. V was clipped by 0 bases and J by 2 bases, with 8 bases between them. CDR1 is KGHSH and CDR2 is LQKENI in the germline V gene. The CDR3 totals 14 residues.

The CDR3 bases are TGCGCCAGCAGCCAAGGGACAGGGGGGTACAATGAGCAGTTCTTC. Protein sequence: CASSQGTGGYNEQFF. The rearrangement uses TRBV4-3 and TRBJ2-1; 10 bases are shared with TRBD1. V shed 1 base, J shed 4 bases, and the junction held 1 base outside the gene matches. The CDR3 is made up of 15 amino acids. CDR1 and CDR2 (germline): LGHNA, YSLEER.

The chain is built from TRBV5-1 and TRBJ1-5; 7 bases are shared with TRBD1. The CDR3 length is 13 residues. The V gene end was trimmed by 7 bases and the J gene end by 6 bases; junction bases not matched to a gene: 7. Germline V gene lookup returns CDR1 SGHRS and CDR2 YFSETQ. CDR3 amino acids: CASGRQGPQPQHF. CDR3 coding DNA: TGCGCCAGCGGTCGACAGGGACCTCAGCCCCAGCATTTT.

The CDR3: CASSPSAVGANEKLFF. The CDR3 DNA reads TGTGCCAGCTCACCTTCCGCGGTAGGGGCTAATGAAAAACTGTTTTTT. The J gene is TRBJ1-4, the V gene TRBV18, with D possibly being TRBD1 (5 bases). Germline CDR1 and CDR2: KGHSH and LQKENI. Trimming cost V 3 bases and J 3 bases, with 14 bases left between them. The CDR3 contains 16 residues.

The V and J genes are TRBV10-3 and TRBJ2-1, with 8 bases lining up with TRBD1. J gave up 5 bases and V 6 bases, and 6 bases lay outside the gene matches. Looked up from germline, CDR1 is ENHRY and CDR2 is SYGVKD. This CDR3 spans 14 amino acids. CDR3 DNA sequence: TGTGCCATCAGGGGGGGACAGGATAACAATGAGCAGTTCTTC. This encodes CAIRGGQDNNEQFF.